Described below is a single TCR beta chain sequence and its context. Which antigen it targets is not known. There are no base qualities to consult, and no much larger clone falls within one base. Library generation was performed with the immunoSEQ multiplex PCR assay. Not all clones reach the TCRdb copy of this immuneACCESS table, which keeps in-frame sequences only. Checked studies attribute under half of the gap to unresolved V genes and leave the rest unexplained. This sample holds 20,000 to 25,000 clones; about 91% were observed only once. 0.65% to 0.85% of the sample rests with the top ten. These data originate in a study of T cell changes during pregnancy in multiple sclerosis (dated by TCRdb to between 2018 and 2020). With respect to the entire study: In women with multiple sclerosis, the researchers looked at how the T cell repertoire shifted as pregnancy progressed.

Germline trimming amounts to 6 bases on V and 5 bases on J, with 3 as the count of junction bases outside the gene matches. From the cysteine through the phenylalanine, the CDR3 covers 11 amino acids. The kept DNA is CDR3 alone, 33 bases in frame from the first base. In the germline V gene (reference sequence), CDR1 corresponds to DFQATT and CDR2 to SNEGSKA. The material was CD4+ T cells from peripheral blood mononuclear cells, obtained in the third trimester of pregnancy. The clonotype comes from a female donor with multiple sclerosis, enrolled in a pregnancy study. The chain is made from TRBV20-1 and TRBJ1-2, with 7 junctional bases fitting TRBD1. The nucleotides are TGCAGTGCCGCAGGGGGGTATGGCTACACCTTC. This yields the protein CSAAGGYGYTF.